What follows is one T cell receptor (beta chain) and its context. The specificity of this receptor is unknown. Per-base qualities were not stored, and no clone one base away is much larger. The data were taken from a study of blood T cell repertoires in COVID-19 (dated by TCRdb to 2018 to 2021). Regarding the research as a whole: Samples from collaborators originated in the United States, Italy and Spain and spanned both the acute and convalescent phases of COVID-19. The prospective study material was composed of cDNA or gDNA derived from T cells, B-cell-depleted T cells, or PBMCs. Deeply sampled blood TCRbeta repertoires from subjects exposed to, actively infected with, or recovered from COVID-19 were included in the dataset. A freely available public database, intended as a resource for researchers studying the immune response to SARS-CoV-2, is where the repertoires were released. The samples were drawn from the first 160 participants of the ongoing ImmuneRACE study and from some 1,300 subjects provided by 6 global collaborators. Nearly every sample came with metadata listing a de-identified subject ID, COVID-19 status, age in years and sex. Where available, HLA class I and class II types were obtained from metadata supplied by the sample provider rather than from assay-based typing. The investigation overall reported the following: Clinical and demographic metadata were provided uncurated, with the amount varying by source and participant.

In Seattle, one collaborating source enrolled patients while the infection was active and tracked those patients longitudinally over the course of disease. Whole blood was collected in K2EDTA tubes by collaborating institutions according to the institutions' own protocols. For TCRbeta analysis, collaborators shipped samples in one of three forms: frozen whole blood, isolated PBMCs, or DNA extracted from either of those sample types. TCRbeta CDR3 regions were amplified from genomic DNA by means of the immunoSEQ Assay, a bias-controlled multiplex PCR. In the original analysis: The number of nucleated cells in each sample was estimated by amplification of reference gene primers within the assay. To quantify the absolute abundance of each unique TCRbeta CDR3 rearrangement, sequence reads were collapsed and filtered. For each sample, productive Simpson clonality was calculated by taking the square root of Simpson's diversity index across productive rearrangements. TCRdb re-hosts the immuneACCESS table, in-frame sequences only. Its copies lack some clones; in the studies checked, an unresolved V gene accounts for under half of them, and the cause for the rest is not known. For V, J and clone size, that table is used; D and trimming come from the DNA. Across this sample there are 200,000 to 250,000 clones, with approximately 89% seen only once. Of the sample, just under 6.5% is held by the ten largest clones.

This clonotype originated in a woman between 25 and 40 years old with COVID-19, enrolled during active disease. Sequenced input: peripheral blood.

The CDR3 sequence is CASSQGRGTDTQYF. The nucleotide sequence is TGCGCCAGCAGCCAAGGACGGGGCACAGATACGCAGTATTTT. In this chain, TRBV4-3 is recombined with TRBJ2-3; the D gene is unclear. The germline V gene sets CDR1 to LGHNA and CDR2 to YSLEER. A distance of 6 bases separates the germline ends of V and J, which lose 1 base and 1 base respectively. From its cysteine to its phenylalanine, the CDR3 spans 14 amino acids. Left in the record is the CDR3 DNA by itself, 42 bases read in frame from the first base.